The rows below give T cell receptor beta chains drawn from one sample of a study of cytomegalovirus exposure and HLA in healthy donors. Sequencing used immunoSEQ multiplex PCR; TCRdb keeps in-frame clones, though not all of them. The sample holds about 120,000 clones, around two thirds seen once. The sequenced sample consisted of PBMCs. These receptors came from a woman aged 35 to 49 in good health and CMV-seropositive. Each CDR3 is given with its conserved first and last residue. The order of the fields is D gene, clone size, J gene, V gene, CDR3 protein, CDR3 DNA. D genes are given only for firm matches. The size entry is marked missing in some rows and otherwise reads once, few, many or a size class.

TRBD2 | few | TRBJ2-7 | TRBV10-3 | CAIRAGGLDEQYF | TGTGCCATCAGGGCGGGAGGCTTAGACGAGCAGTACTTC
TRBD2 | . | TRBJ2-1 | TRBV28 | CASSLLAGGQNEQFF | TGTGCCAGCAGTTTACTAGCGGGAGGCCAAAATGAGCAGTTCTTC
TRBD2 | . | TRBJ2-1 | TRBV5-4 | CASSLAGLAAFNEQFF | TGTGCCAGCAGCTTGGCGGGACTAGCGGCTTTCAATGAGCAGTTCTTC
TRBD1 | . | TRBJ1-6 | TRBV30 | CAWRDRNSPLHF | TGTGCCTGGAGGGACAGGAATTCACCCCTCCACTTT
TRBD1 | . | TRBJ2-7 | TRBV27 | CASRETGGPSEQYF | TGTGCCAGCAGAGAGACAGGGGGACCGTCCGAGCAGTACTTC
TRBD2 | . | TRBJ2-1 | TRBV4-2 | CASSHRTSGGAPGNEQFF | TGTGCCAGCAGCCATCGGACTAGCGGGGGGGCCCCCGGCAATGAGCAGTTCTTC
. | . | TRBJ1-2 | TRBV6-1 | CASGSNYGYPF | TGTGCCAGCGGATCAAACTATGGCTACCCCTTC
. | . | TRBJ1-2 | TRBV19 | CASPQTASNYGYTF | TGTGCCAGCCCGCAAACAGCCTCTAACTATGGCTACACCTTC
TRBD1 | . | TRBJ1-2 | TRBV18 | CASSRDRDYGYTF | TGTGCCAGCTCACGGGACAGGGACTATGGCTACACCTTC
. | . | TRBJ1-1 | TRBV25-1 | CASTTGLGTEAFF | TGTGCCAGCACTACAGGTTTGGGGACTGAAGCTTTCTTT
. | once | TRBJ2-3 | TRBV5-4 | CASRTGQPGDTQYF | TGTGCCAGCAGGACTGGACAGCCCGGAGATACGCAGTATTTT
. | . | TRBJ1-5 | TRBV7-9 | CASSLGGGQPQHF | TGTGCCAGCAGCTTGGGGGGAGGGCAGCCCCAGCATTTT
TRBD1 | . | TRBJ1-1 | TRBV19 | CASSSAPSTGANTEAFF | TGTGCCAGTAGTAGCGCCCCCTCGACAGGGGCCAACACTGAAGCTTTCTTT
. | once | TRBJ2-7 | TRBV9 | CASSVEQGPYEQYF | TGTGCCAGCAGCGTAGAGCAGGGCCCCTACGAGCAGTACTTC
. | few | TRBJ1-1 | TRBV10-3 | CAISEVRGNTEAFF | TGTGCCATCAGTGAAGTACGGGGAAACACTGAAGCTTTCTTT
. | . | TRBJ2-7 | TRBV5-4 | CASSLGGRAQSYEQYF | TGTGCCAGCAGCTTGGGGGGCAGGGCCCAATCCTACGAGCAGTACTTC
. | . | TRBJ1-5 | TRBV4-1 | CASSRSEQEGNQPQHF | TGCGCCAGCAGCCGCTCCGAACAGGAGGGAAATCAGCCCCAGCATTTT
. | . | TRBJ2-1 | TRBV27 | CASSLKSSYNEQFF | TGTGCCAGCAGTTTGAAGAGCTCCTACAATGAGCAGTTCTTC
TRBD2 | . | TRBJ2-3 | TRBV9 | CASSERLAGEPDTQYF | TGTGCCAGCAGCGAGAGACTAGCGGGAGAGCCAGATACGCAGTATTTT
. | . | TRBJ1-3 | TRBV9 | CASSPDRTGNTIYF | TGTGCCAGCAGCCCGGACAGAACTGGAAACACCATATATTTT
TRBD2 | . | TRBJ2-7 | TRBV9 | CASSVDSGGAEEQYF | TGTGCCAGCAGCGTAGATAGCGGGGGGGCAGAAGAGCAGTACTTC
. | . | TRBJ1-3 | TRBV5-1 | CASSLSTPSSGNTIYF | TGCGCCAGCAGCTTGAGCACTCCGAGCTCTGGAAACACCATATATTTT
. | . | TRBJ1-2 | TRBV5-1 | CASSLARNYGYPF | TGCGCCAGCAGCTTGGCTCGGAACTATGGCTACCCCTTC
. | . | TRBJ1-1 | TRBV28 | CASSGGTGDTEAFF | TGTGCCAGCAGTGGCGGAACAGGAGACACTGAAGCTTTCTTT
TRBD2 | few | TRBJ2-7 | TRBV28 | CASSLATSGAAYEQYF | TGTGCCAGCAGTTTAGCCACTAGCGGGGCAGCCTACGAGCAGTACTTC
TRBD1 | . | TRBJ1-2 | TRBV11-2 | CASSSDPGQGGYGYTF | TGTGCCAGCAGCTCAGACCCGGGACAGGGTGGGTATGGCTACACCTTC
. | . | TRBJ2-2 | TRBV5-1 | CASSLGGVNTGELFF | TGCGCCAGCAGCTTGGGCGGGGTCAACACCGGGGAGCTGTTTTTT
. | . | TRBJ2-7 | TRBV30 | CAWSAQGRGYEQYF | TGTGCCTGGAGTGCACAGGGTAGGGGCTACGAGCAGTACTTC
. | . | TRBJ2-7 | TRBV7-8 | CASSLSDSSYEQYF | TGTGCCAGCAGCTTAAGTGACAGCTCCTACGAGCAGTACTTC
TRBD2 | few | TRBJ2-1 | TRBV9 | CASSEGTSVYNEQFF | TGTGCCAGCAGCGAAGGGACTAGCGTTTACAATGAGCAGTTCTTC
. | once | TRBJ1-2 | TRBV9 | CASSPLVGDFYGYTF | TGTGCCAGCAGCCCACTCGTCGGGGACTTCTATGGCTACACCTTC
TRBD1 | . | TRBJ1-1 | TRBV29-1 | CSVVRGGNTEAFF | TGCAGCGTTGTTAGAGGGGGCAACACTGAAGCTTTCTTT
. | . | TRBJ1-5 | TRBV28 | CASSSSGAGNQPQHF | TGTGCCAGCAGTTCTTCAGGGGCTGGCAATCAGCCCCAGCATTTT
TRBD1 | few | TRBJ1-4 | TRBV25-1 | CAETGRVEKLFF | TGTGCGGAGACAGGGCGGGTTGAAAAACTGTTTTTT
TRBD1 | . | TRBJ1-3 | TRBV7-8 | CASSSQIDRAGDTIYF | TGTGCCAGCAGCTCTCAGATAGACAGGGCAGGAGACACCATATATTTT
. | few | TRBJ1-1 | TRBV7-2 | CASSFNAGTEAFF | TGTGCCAGCAGCTTCAACGCAGGCACTGAAGCTTTCTTT